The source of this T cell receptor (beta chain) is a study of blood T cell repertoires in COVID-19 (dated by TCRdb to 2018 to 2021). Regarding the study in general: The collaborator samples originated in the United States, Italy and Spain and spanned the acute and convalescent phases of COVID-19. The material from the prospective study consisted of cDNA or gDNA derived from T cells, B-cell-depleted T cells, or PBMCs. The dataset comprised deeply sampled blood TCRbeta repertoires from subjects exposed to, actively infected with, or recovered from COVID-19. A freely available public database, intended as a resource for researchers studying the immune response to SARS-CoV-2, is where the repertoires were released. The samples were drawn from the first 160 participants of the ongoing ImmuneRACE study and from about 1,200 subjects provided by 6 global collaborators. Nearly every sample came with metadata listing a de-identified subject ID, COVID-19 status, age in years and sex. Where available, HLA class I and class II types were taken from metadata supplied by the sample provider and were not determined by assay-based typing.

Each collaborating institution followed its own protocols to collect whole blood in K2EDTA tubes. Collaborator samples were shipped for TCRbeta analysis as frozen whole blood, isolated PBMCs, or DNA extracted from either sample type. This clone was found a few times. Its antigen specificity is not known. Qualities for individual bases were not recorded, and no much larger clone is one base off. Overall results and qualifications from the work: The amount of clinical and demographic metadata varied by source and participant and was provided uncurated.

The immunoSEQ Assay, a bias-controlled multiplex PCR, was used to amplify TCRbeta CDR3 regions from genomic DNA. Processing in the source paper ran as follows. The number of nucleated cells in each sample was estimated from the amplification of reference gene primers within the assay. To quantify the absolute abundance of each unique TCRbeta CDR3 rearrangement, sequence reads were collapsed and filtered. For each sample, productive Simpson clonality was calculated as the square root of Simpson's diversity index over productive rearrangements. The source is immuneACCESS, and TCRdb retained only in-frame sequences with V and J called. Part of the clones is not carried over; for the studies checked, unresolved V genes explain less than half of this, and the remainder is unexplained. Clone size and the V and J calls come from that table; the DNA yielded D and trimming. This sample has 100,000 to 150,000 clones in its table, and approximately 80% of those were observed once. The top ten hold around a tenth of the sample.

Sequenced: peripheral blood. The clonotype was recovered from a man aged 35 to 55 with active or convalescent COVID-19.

The CDR3 protein: CASSYRQGARQPQHF. The DNA reads as follows: TGTGCCAGCAGCTACAGACAGGGGGCACGTCAGCCCCAGCATTTT. The rearranged chain carries TRBV7-2 and TRBJ1-5; TRBD1 aligns with 10 central bases. The CDR3 has 15 amino acids, counting the end cysteine and phenylalanine. CDR3 DNA is the only sequence kept; it has 45 bases, read in frame from the first base. The CDR1 and CDR2 encoded by the germline V gene are SGHTA and FQGNSA. Trimming leaves V shorter by 4 bases and J shorter by 6 bases, with the junction holding 6 bases beyond the gene matches. Full variable domain (CDR3 extended with the reference TRBV7-2 and TRBJ1-5 proteins): GAGVSQSPSNKVTEKGKDVELRCDPISGHTALYWYRQSLGQGLEFLIYFQGNSAPDKSGLPSDRFSAERTGGSVSTLTIQRTQQEDSAVYLCASSYRQGARQPQHFGDGTRLSIL.